The 30 T cell receptor beta chains below come from one sample, sequenced in a study of T cell responses to AZD1222 COVID-19 vaccine. The assay was immunoSEQ multiplex PCR, and TCRdb's table has in-frame clones only and misses some. The sample holds 150,000 to 160,000 clones, roughly 90% seen once. The source was peripheral blood, collected on day 0 of AZD1222 vaccination. These receptors originate from an adult in good health.

In this sample, this clone turned up once. The V gene is TRBV10-3, the J gene TRBJ1-1; 8 bases match TRBD1. Germline V gene lookup returns CDR1 ENHRY and CDR2 SYGVKD. The CDR3 loop spans 14 amino acids. V shed 4 bases and J 3 bases; nucleotides not matched to a gene: 4. The CDR3 region is CAISVTGEDTEAFF. The CDR3 DNA sequence: TGTGCCATCAGTGTGACAGGGGAGGACACTGAAGCTTTCTTT.

The rearrangement joins TRBV30 to TRBJ2-5; D not certain. Germline V gene lookup returns CDR1 GTSNPN and CDR2 SVGIG (reference sequence). The length of the CDR3 is 13 residues. Trimming cost V 1 base and J 0 bases, with 6 bases left between them. The DNA for the CDR3 is TGTGCCTGGAGTGGGGCCCACCAAGAGACCCAGTACTTC. As protein: CAWSGAHQETQYF.

The chain employs TRBV28 and TRBJ1-4, with a tentative D call TRBD1 (6 bases). CDR3 length: 14 amino acids. V shed 6 bases and J shed 3 bases, with 11 bases lying between them. Germline values: CDR1 MDHEN, CDR2 SYDVKM. The CDR3 bases are TGTGCCAGCAGAAAAGACAGGCCTAATGAAAAACTGTTTTTT. Residues: CASRKDRPNEKLFF.

The sample holds one count of this clone. J is TRBJ1-2 and V is TRBV6-2 or TRBV6-3, with D tentatively TRBD1 (6 bases). From germline, CDR1 is MNHEY and CDR2 SVGEGT. The CDR3 has 13 residues. V lost 6 bases and J 5 bases, leaving 13 bases between the germline ends. Written as DNA, the CDR3 is TGTGCCAGCAGCCCAGGGGTATCTTATGGCTACACCTTC. The encoded protein is CASSPGVSYGYTF.

The rearrangement joins TRBV3-1 (or the pseudogene TRBV3-2) to TRBJ1-2; 7 nucleotides line up with TRBD1. The J segment lost 4 bases and the V segment lost 4 bases, leaving 3 bases of the junction unmatched. This CDR3 has 13 residues. Looked up from germline, CDR1 is LGHDT and CDR2 is YNNKEL (reference sequence). In DNA form, the CDR3 reads TGTGCCAGCAGCCCGGGACAGAGCTATGGCTACACCTTC. Amino acid sequence: CASSPGQSYGYTF.

This chain uses TRBV7-6 with TRBJ2-3; 8 nucleotides line up with TRBD2. The V and J ends lost 4 bases and 3 bases, in that order; junction bases with no gene match: 9. In germline, CDR1 is SGHVS, CDR2 FNYEAQ. The CDR3 runs to 16 residues. CDR3 region: CASSYLGAGGTDTQYF. CDR3 DNA: TGTGCCAGCAGCTACCTCGGGGCGGGAGGAACAGATACGCAGTATTTT. Full variable domain (remainder filled in from reference TRBV7-6 and TRBJ2-3): GAGVSQSPRYKVTKRGQDVALRCDPISGHVSLYWYRQALGQGPEFLTYFNYEAQQDKSGLPNDRFSAERPEGSISTLTIQRTEQRDSAMYRCASSYLGAGGTDTQYFGPGTRLTVL.

This clone was observed a single time. The rearrangement links TRBV7-9 to TRBJ2-2; 10 positions agree with TRBD1. The J segment lost 3 bases and the V segment lost 4 bases, leaving 5 bases of the junction unmatched. The germline CDR1 and CDR2 sequences are SEHNR and FQNEAQ (reference sequence). This CDR3 spans 16 amino acids. Here the CDR3 reads CASSSAGTGDTGELFF. The CDR3 nucleotides are TGTGCCAGCAGCTCCGCGGGGACAGGGGACACCGGGGAGCTGTTTTTT.

The CDR3 DNA sequence: TGTGCCAGCAGTTTATCGGTGGAGCAGTACTTC. It encodes CASSLSVEQYF. J is TRBJ2-7 and V is TRBV28, with D unclear. CDR1 MDHEN and CDR2 SYDVKM come from the germline V gene. V lost 1 base to trimming and J lost 7 bases, with 5 bases between them. The length of the CDR3 is 11 residues.

V usage is TRBV19 and J usage is TRBJ2-5; 7 bases are shared with TRBD2. V dropped 5 bases and J dropped 4; count of bases not matched to a gene: 4. Germline CDR1 LNHDA, CDR2 SQIVND (reference sequence). This CDR3 comprises 13 residues. CDR3 protein: CASSGTIRETQYF. CDR3 nucleotide sequence: TGTGCCAGTAGTGGGACTATTCGAGAGACCCAGTACTTC.

The chain links TRBV25-1 to TRBJ2-4; the D is unclear. Germline assignment: CDR1 MGHDK and CDR2 SYGVNS. CDR3 length: 17 amino acids. The V end was cut by 4 bases, the J end by 2 bases, with 18 bases between. As DNA, the CDR3 is TGTGCCAGCAGTGGCCACCACGTAGCCCGGACCAAAAACATTCAGTACTTC. Residues: CASSGHHVARTKNIQYF.

This clone came up once. The chain couples TRBV27 to TRBJ1-2; D gene uncertain. The CDR3 totals 16 residues. Looked up from germline, CDR1 is MNHEY and CDR2 is SMNVEV (reference sequence). Trimming cost V 4 bases and J 5 bases, with 20 bases left between them. Here the CDR3 reads CASSSLGRGRTYGYTF. The CDR3 coding sequence is TGTGCCAGCAGTTCCCTAGGTCGGGGTCGAACTTATGGCTACACCTTC.

The chain uses TRBV5-1 and TRBJ1-1; 9 nucleotides match TRBD1. The CDR3 contains 14 residues. Trimming took 6 bases from V and 4 from J; bases not matched to a gene: 7. The germline V gene encodes CDR1 SGHRS and CDR2 YFSETQ. CDR3 in DNA: TGCGCCAGCAAGCCCCTGACAGGGGGCACTGAAGCTTTCTTT. The encoded protein is CASKPLTGGTEAFF. The variable domain in full, with the rest retrieved from reference TRBV5-1 and TRBJ1-1, is KAGVTQTPRYLIKTRGQQVTLSCSPISGHRSVSWYQQTPGQGLQFLFEYFSETQRNKGNFPGRFSGRQFSNSRSEMNVSTLELGDSALYLCASKPLTGGTEAFFGQGTRLTVV.

This chain connects TRBV4-1 to TRBJ1-3; 7 bases match TRBD1. The CDR3 is made up of 18 amino acids. V shed 0 bases and J 2 bases; nucleotides not matched to a gene: 10. The germline CDR1 and CDR2 sequences are MGHRA and YSYEKL. For the CDR3, the DNA is TGCGCCAGCAGCCAAGATTCGGGCAGGGGGATAGCTGGAAACACCATATATTTT. It is translated as CASSQDSGRGIAGNTIYF.

V and J are TRBV27 and TRBJ2-1; TRBD1 matches 9 bases. J lost 9 bases, V lost 4 bases, and 10 bases had no gene match. CDR1 and CDR2 (germline): MNHEY, SMNVEV (reference sequence). This CDR3 comprises 15 residues. In DNA form, the CDR3 reads TGTGCCAGCAGTTCATCCGGGACAGGGAACGGTGAGCAGTTCTTC. Translation gives CASSSSGTGNGEQFF.

The chain uses TRBV5-1 and TRBJ1-4; possibly TRBD1 for D (5 bases). Germline V gene lookup returns CDR1 SGHRS and CDR2 YFSETQ. The CDR3 sequence is 16 residues long. V dropped 0 bases and J dropped 7 bases, with 16 bases sitting between them. The CDR3 DNA sequence: TGCGCCAGCAGCTTGGCCGTGGGGCGCTGGTCTGAAAAACTGTTTTTT. Encoded protein: CASSLAVGRWSEKLFF. Combining the CDR3 with reference TRBV5-1 and TRBJ1-4 gives the whole variable domain KAGVTQTPRYLIKTRGQQVTLSCSPISGHRSVSWYQQTPGQGLQFLFEYFSETQRNKGNFPGRFSGRQFSNSRSEMNVSTLELGDSALYLCASSLAVGRWSEKLFFGSGTQLSVL.

This chain connects TRBV5-8 to TRBJ2-7; TRBD2 might be the D (6 bases). CDR1 SGHTS and CDR2 YDEGEE come from the germline V gene. This CDR3 has 14 residues. The V and J ends lost 3 bases and 5 bases respectively, with 15 bases between them. CDR3 region: CASSSGGVWNEQYF. CDR3 nucleotides: TGTGCCAGCAGCTCCGGAGGGGTCTGGAACGAGCAGTACTTC.

The CDR3 region is CASSERGIAYNEQFF. CDR3 nucleotide sequence: TGCGCCAGCAGTGAGCGGGGGATCGCCTACAATGAGCAGTTCTTC. The gene calls are TRBV10-1 and TRBJ2-1, with TRBD2 as a possible D gene (6 bases). The germline gives CDR1 WNHNN, CDR2 SYGVQD (reference sequence). The length of the CDR3 is 15 residues. The V gene lost 2 bases and the J gene lost 2 bases, with 10 bases spanning the gap.

The chain carries TRBV13 and TRBJ2-1; D not resolved. V was clipped by 3 bases and J by 7 bases, with 4 bases between them. The CDR3 runs to 11 residues. Germline V CDR1 and CDR2: PRHDT, FYEKMQ (reference sequence). CDR3: CASSFMNEQFF. CDR3 sequence (DNA): TGTGCCAGCAGCTTTATGAATGAGCAGTTCTTC. The full variable domain, rest sourced from reference TRBV13 and TRBJ2-1, is AAGVIQSPRHLIKEKRETATLKCYPIPRHDTVYWYQQGPGQDPQFLISFYEKMQSDKGSIPDRFSAQQFSDYHSELNMSSLELGDSALYFCASSFMNEQFFGPGTRLTVL.

The chain has TRBV19 and TRBJ1-5; tentative D call: TRBD1 (5 bases). Germline-derived CDR1 and CDR2 are LNHDA and SQIVND (reference sequence). With 3 bases removed from V and 4 bases from J, the gap between germline ends came to 16 bases. CDR3 length: 16 amino acids. The DNA of the CDR3 is TGTGCCAGTAGTATCTCCGCCGGGACCCCTAATCAGCCCCAGCATTTT. Its translation is CASSISAGTPNQPQHF.

The CDR3 DNA reads as TGTGCCAGCAGCTTAGATCCGGGACAGGGAGGTAACACTGAAGCTTTCTTT. Amino acids: CASSLDPGQGGNTEAFF. J is TRBJ1-1 and V is TRBV11-3; 9 nucleotides align to TRBD1. In germline, CDR1 is SGHNT, CDR2 YENEEA. This CDR3 has 17 residues. With V trimmed by 0 bases and J by 2 bases, 7 bases remained unmatched.

The chain employs TRBV11-3 and TRBJ2-1; 10 nucleotides align to TRBD2. Trimming took 0 bases from V and 0 from J; bases not matched to a gene: 5. CDR3 length equals 18 residues. Germline lookup yields CDR1 SGHNT and CDR2 YENEEA. The CDR3 region is CASSLDGLAASSYNEQFF. Written as DNA, the CDR3 is TGTGCCAGCAGCTTAGATGGACTAGCGGCAAGCTCCTACAATGAGCAGTTCTTC.

This chain uses TRBV7-8 with TRBJ1-3; D uncertain. Germline CDR1 SGHVS, CDR2 FQNEAQ. This CDR3 is 16 amino acids long. The V gene lost 4 bases and the J gene lost 2 bases, with 15 bases spanning the gap. The CDR3 loop reads CASSSPGVTAGNTIYF. CDR3 DNA sequence: TGTGCCAGCAGCTCCCCTGGAGTAACCGCTGGAAACACCATATATTTT.

The chain couples TRBV5-6 to TRBJ1-4; no reliable D call. With 4 bases removed from V and 4 bases from J, the gap between germline ends came to 17 bases. The CDR3 has 16 residues. Germline CDR1 reads SGHDT; CDR2 reads YYEEEE. The chain's CDR3 is CASSGGIGLDNEKLFF. The CDR3 bases are TGTGCCAGCAGCGGAGGAATTGGTCTGGATAATGAAAAACTGTTTTTT.

This clone appeared once. The chain carries TRBV10-3 and TRBJ1-3; D is undetermined. This CDR3 spans 16 amino acids. V lost 0 bases to trimming and J lost 0 bases, with 9 bases between them. CDR1 is ENHRY and CDR2 is SYGVKD in the germline V gene. CDR3 region: CAISESRSNSGNTIYF. CDR3 nucleotide sequence: TGTGCCATCAGTGAGTCGCGGAGTAACTCTGGAAACACCATATATTTT.

The V gene is TRBV4-3, the J gene TRBJ2-7; no clear D gene. Germline V gives CDR1 LGHNA, CDR2 YSLEER. V lost 0 bases to trimming and J lost 0 bases, with 9 bases between them. This CDR3 comprises 15 residues. CDR3 amino acids: CASSQDPRGSYEQYF. CDR3 in DNA: TGCGCCAGCAGCCAAGATCCTAGAGGCTCCTACGAGCAGTACTTC.

CDR3 sequence reads: CASSLLGGTGNGNQPQHF. In nucleotides, the CDR3 is TGTGCCAGCAGTCTCCTGGGGGGGACAGGGAATGGCAATCAGCCCCAGCATTTT. The V gene is TRBV28, the J gene TRBJ1-5; 9 bases match TRBD1. The V gene end was trimmed by 5 bases and the J gene end by 2 bases; junction bases not matched to a gene: 13. Germline CDR1 and CDR2: MDHEN and SYDVKM. This CDR3 region has 18 residues. The entire variable domain, with the rest obtained from reference TRBV28 and TRBJ1-5, is as follows: DVKVTQSSRYLVKRTGEKVFLECVQDMDHENMFWYRQDPGLGLRLIYFSYDVKMKEKGDIPEGYSVSREKKERFSLILESASTNQTSMYLCASSLLGGTGNGNQPQHFGDGTRLSIL.

The chain is built from TRBV19 and TRBJ1-5; no firm D call. The CDR3 runs to 16 residues. Germline V gives CDR1 LNHDA, CDR2 SQIVND (reference sequence). The V end was cut by 5 bases, the J end by 5 bases, with 19 bases between. The chain's CDR3 is CASSLAGRNFYQPQHF. The CDR3 DNA follows: TGTGCCAGTAGTCTCGCCGGACGGAACTTTTATCAGCCCCAGCATTTT. The variable domain in full, completed from reference TRBV19 and TRBJ1-5, reads DGGITQSPKYLFRKEGQNVTLSCEQNLNHDAMYWYRQDPGQGLRLIYYSQIVNDFQKGDIAEGYSVSREKKESFPLTVTSAQKNPTAFYLCASSLAGRNFYQPQHFGDGTRLSIL.

V gene TRBV28 combines with J gene TRBJ1-5; D is possibly TRBD1 (5 bases). CDR3 length equals 13 residues. Germline values: CDR1 MDHEN, CDR2 SYDVKM. The V end lost 9 bases, the J end lost 5 bases, and 14 bases lay between the germline ends. In nucleotides, the CDR3 is TGTGCCAGTCTGGGGCAGGATTATCAGCCCCAGCATTTT. Translation gives CASLGQDYQPQHF.

This clone was picked up one time. This chain joins TRBV5-8 and TRBJ1-4, with no clear D. The CDR3 runs 14 residues. CDR1 is SGHTS and CDR2 is YDEGEE in the germline V gene. The V end was cut by 2 bases, the J end by 8 bases, with 13 bases between. CDR3 DNA: TGTGCCAGCAGCTTTCGGGGAACTCTGGAAAAACTGTTTTTT. It encodes CASSFRGTLEKLFF.

V and J are TRBV9 and TRBJ1-2; 8 nucleotides line up with TRBD1. Germline CDR1 reads SGDLS; CDR2 reads YYNGEE. V trimming: 3 bases; J trimming: 8 bases; junction bases outside the gene matches: 9. The CDR3 runs 14 residues. The CDR3 here is CASSDRDRRRGYTF. For the CDR3, the DNA is TGTGCCAGCAGCGACCGGGACAGGCGTAGAGGCTACACCTTC.